This TCR beta chain was sequenced for a study of glioma-infiltrating T cells after dendritic cell vaccination. Study overall: Dendritic cell vaccination trial patients had either newly diagnosed or recurrent glioblastoma.

Points from the study as a whole: Patients with more pretreatment TILs had longer time to progression and survival.

Up to 2 ug genomic DNA was used for TCRB CDR3 amplification. The primer mix had 60 V beta and 13 J beta primers. Libraries were prepared by immunoSEQ multiplex PCR; TCRdb keeps only in-frame clonotypes and omits some of them. The profile shows over 55,000 clones, approximately 80% of them singletons. Comment on this clone: Its antigen is unidentified.

CDR1 MNHEY and CDR2 SVGAGI come from the germline V gene. V dropped 4 bases and J dropped 4; count of bases not matched to a gene: 10. This CDR3 spans 16 amino acids. This sequence originates from a human donor with glioblastoma. The sample was blood, taken before dendritic cell vaccination. The J gene is TRBJ2-3, the V gene TRBV6-5; 8 nucleotides line up with TRBD2. The CDR3 is CASSLRAGELPDTQYF. CDR3 DNA sequence: TGTGCCAGCAGTTTAAGAGCGGGGGAGCTCCCAGATACGCAGTATTTT.